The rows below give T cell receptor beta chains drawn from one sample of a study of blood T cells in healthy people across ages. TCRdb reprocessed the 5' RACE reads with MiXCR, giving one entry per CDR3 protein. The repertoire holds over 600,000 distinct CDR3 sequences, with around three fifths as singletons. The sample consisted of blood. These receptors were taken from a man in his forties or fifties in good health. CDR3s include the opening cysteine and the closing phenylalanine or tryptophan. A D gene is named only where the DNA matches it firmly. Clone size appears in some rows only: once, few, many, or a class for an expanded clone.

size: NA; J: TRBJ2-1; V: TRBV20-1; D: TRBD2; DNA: TGCAGTGCCGCCCATGATAGCGGGAGACCCAATGAGCAGTTCTTC; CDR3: CSAAHDSGRPNEQFF
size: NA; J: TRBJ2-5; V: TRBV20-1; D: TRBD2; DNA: TGCAGTGTACAGACGGGGGGGCAAGAGACCCAGTACTTC; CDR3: CSVQTGGQETQYF
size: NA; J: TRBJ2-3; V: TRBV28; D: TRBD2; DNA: TGTGCCAGCAGTTTGGATGGTGGATTACTAGCGAGCACAGATACGCAGTATTTT; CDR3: CASSLDGGLLASTDTQYF
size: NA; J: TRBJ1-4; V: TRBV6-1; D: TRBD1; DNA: TGTGCCAGCAGTCCCCGCGGCAGGGGGCCATCTGTGTTTCAAACAACTAATGAAAAACTGTTTTTT; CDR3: CASSPRGRGPSVFQTTNEKLFF
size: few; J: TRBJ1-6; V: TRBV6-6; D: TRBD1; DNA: TGTGCCAGCAGAAGCACGGGACAGACAAATTCACCCCTCCACTTT; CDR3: CASRSTGQTNSPLHF
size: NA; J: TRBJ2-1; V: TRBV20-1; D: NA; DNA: TGCAGTGCTAGAGATCTGGCGTCGCTACATGAGCAGTTCTTC; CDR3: CSARDLASLHEQFF
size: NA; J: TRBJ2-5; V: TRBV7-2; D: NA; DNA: TGTGCCAGCAGCATAGACTCTCGGGAGACCCAGTACTTC; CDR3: CASSIDSRETQYF
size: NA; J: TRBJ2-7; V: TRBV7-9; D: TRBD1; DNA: TGTGCCAGCAGCTTTCTACAGGGGGCTTCCTACGAGCAGTACTTC; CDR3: CASSFLQGASYEQYF
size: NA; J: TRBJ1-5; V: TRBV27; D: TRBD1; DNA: TGTGCCAGCAGTTTCCTTCAGGGGGGGAGGTATAGCAATCAGCCCCAGCATTTT; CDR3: CASSFLQGGRYSNQPQHF
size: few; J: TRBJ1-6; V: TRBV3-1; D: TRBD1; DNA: TGTGCCAGCGGACGAGCAGGGGGCGATTCACCCCTCCACTTT; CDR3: CASGRAGGDSPLHF